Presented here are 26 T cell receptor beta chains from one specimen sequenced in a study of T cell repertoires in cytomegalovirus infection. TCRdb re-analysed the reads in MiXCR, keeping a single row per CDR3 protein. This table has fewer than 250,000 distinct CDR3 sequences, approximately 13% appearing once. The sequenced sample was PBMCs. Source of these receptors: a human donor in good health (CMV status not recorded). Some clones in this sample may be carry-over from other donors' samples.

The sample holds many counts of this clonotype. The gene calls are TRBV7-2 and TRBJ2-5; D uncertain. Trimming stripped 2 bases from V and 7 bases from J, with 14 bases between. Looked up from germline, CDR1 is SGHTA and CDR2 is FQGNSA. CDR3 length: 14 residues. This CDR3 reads CASSLLPTLGTQYF. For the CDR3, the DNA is TGTGCCAGCAGCTTATTACCGACCTTAGGGACCCAGTACTTC.

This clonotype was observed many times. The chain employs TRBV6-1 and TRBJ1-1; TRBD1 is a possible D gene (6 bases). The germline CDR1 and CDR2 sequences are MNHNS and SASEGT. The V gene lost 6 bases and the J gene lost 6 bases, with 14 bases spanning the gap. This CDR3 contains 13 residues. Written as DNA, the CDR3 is TGTGCCAGCAGGTCCATGGGGGCTTCTGAAGCTTTCTTT. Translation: CASRSMGASEAFF.

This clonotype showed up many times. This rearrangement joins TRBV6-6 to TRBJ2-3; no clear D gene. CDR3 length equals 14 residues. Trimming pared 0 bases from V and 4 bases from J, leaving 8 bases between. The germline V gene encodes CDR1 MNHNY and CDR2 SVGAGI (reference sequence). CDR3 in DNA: TGTGCCAGCAGTTACTCGAGCGTTGCAGATACGCAGTATTTT. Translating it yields CASSYSSVADTQYF.

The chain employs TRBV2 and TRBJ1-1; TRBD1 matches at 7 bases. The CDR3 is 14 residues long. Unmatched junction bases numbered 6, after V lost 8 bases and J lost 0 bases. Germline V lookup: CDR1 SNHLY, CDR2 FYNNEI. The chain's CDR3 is CASDRTGLNTEAFF. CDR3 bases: TGTGCCAGCGACCGGACAGGACTGAACACTGAAGCTTTCTTT.

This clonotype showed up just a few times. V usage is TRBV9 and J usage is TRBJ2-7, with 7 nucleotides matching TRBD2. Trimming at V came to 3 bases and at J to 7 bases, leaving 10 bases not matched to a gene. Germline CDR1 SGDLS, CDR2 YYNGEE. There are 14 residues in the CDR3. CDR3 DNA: TGTGCCAGCAGCGGAGGGGACTATGCACCTGAGCAGTACTTC. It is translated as CASSGGDYAPEQYF.

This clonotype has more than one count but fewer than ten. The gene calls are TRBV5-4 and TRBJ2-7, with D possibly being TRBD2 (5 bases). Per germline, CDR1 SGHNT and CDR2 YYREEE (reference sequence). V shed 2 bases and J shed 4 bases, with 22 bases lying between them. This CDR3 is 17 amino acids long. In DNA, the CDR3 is TGTGCCAGCAGCTTAAGCCCAAGAGTAGCGAGTGATTACGAGCAGTACTTC. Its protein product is CASSLSPRVASDYEQYF. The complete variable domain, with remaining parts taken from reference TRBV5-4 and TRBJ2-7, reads ETGVTQSPTHLIKTRGQQVTLRCSSQSGHNTVSWYQQALGQGPQFIFQYYREEENGRGNFPPRFSGLQFPNYSSELNVNALELDDSALYLCASSLSPRVASDYEQYFGPGTRLTVT.

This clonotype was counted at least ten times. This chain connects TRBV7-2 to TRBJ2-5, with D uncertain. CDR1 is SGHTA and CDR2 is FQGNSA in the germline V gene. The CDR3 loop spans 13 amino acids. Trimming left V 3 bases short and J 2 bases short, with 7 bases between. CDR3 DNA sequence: TGTGCCAGCAGCTTTCCCCATCAAGAGACCCAGTACTTC. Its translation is CASSFPHQETQYF.

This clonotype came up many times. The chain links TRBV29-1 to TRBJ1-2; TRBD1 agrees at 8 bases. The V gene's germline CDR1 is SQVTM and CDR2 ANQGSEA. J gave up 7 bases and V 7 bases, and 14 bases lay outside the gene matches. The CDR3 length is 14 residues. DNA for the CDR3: TGCAGCGCCTATTCCAGGACAGGGATGGGTGGCTACACCTTC. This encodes CSAYSRTGMGGYTF.

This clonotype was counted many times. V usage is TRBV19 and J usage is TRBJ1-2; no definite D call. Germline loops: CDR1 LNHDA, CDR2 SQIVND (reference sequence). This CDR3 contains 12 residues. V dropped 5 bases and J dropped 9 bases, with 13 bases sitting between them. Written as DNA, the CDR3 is TGTGCCAGTAGTCTGGAGGGATTCCGCTACACCTTC. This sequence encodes CASSLEGFRYTF. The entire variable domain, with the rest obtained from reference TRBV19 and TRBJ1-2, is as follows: DGGITQSPKYLFRKEGQNVTLSCEQNLNHDAMYWYRQDPGQGLRLIYYSQIVNDFQKGDIAEGYSVSREKKESFPLTVTSAQKNPTAFYLCASSLEGFRYTFGSGTRLTVV.

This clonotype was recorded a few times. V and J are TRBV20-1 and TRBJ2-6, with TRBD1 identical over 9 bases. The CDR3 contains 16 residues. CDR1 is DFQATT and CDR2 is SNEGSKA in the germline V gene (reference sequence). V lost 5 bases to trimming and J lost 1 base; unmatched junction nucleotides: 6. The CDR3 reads CSAGRDRASGANVLTF. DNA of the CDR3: TGCAGTGCTGGCCGGGACAGGGCATCTGGGGCCAACGTCCTGACTTTC.

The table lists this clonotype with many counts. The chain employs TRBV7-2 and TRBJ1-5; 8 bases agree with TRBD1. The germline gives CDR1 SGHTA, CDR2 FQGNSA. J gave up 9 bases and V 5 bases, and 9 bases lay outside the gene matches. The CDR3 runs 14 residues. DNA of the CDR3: TGTGCCAGCAGCCCAGCCGGGACAGGTTGGCCCCAGCATTTT. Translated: CASSPAGTGWPQHF. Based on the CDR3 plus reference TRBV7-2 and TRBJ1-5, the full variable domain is GAGVSQSPSNKVTEKGKDVELRCDPISGHTALYWYRQSLGQGLEFLIYFQGNSAPDKSGLPSDRFSAERTGGSVSTLTIQRTQQEDSAVYLCASSPAGTGWPQHFGDGTRLSIL.

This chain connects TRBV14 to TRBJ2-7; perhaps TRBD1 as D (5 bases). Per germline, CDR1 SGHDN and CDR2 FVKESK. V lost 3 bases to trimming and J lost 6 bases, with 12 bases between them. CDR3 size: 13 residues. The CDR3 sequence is CASSHHRNSEQYF. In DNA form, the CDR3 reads TGTGCCAGCAGCCACCACAGGAACTCCGAGCAGTACTTC.

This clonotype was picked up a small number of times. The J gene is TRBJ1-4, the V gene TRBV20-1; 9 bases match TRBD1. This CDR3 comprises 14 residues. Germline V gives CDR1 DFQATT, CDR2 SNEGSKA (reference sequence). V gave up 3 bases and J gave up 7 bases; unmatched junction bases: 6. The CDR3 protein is CSASRQGVGEKLFF. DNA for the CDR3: TGCAGTGCTAGTAGACAGGGGGTGGGTGAAAAACTGTTTTTT.

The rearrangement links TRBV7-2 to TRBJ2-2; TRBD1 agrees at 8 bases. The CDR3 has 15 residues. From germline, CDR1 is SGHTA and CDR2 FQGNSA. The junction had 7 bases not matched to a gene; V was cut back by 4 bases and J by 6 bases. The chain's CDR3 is CASSSRDRNPGELFF. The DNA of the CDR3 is TGTGCCAGCAGCTCCCGGGACAGGAATCCCGGGGAGCTGTTTTTT.

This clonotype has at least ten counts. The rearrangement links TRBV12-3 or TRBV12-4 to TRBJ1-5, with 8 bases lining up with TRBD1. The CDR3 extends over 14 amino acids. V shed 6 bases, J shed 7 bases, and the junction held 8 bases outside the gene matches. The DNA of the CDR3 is TGTGCCAGCAGGTTGGACAGGGTGGAGCAGCCCCAGCATTTT. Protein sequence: CASRLDRVEQPQHF.

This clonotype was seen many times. The CDR3 protein is CASSLDGADNEQFF. DNA of the CDR3: TGTGCCAGCAGCTTAGATGGGGCAGACAATGAGCAGTTCTTC. The chain carries TRBV11-3 and TRBJ2-1; a weak D match, TRBD1 (5 bases). The CDR3 is 14 residues long. In germline, CDR1 is SGHNT, CDR2 YENEEA. Trimming pared 0 bases from V and 5 bases from J, leaving 8 bases between.

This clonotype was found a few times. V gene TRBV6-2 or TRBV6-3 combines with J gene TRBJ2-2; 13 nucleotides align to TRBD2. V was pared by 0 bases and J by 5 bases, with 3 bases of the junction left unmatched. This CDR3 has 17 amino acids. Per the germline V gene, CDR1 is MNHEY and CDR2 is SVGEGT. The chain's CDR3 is CASSYSRGLAGTGELFF. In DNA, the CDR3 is TGTGCCAGCAGTTACTCGAGGGGACTAGCGGGAACCGGGGAGCTGTTTTTT.

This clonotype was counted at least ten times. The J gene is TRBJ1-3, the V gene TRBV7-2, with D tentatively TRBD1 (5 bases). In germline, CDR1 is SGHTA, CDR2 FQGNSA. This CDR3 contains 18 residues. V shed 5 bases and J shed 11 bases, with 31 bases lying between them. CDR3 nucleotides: TGTGCCAGCAGCCCGGGGGGGTTTCGTAGCTCTCTGGAAGGGTCCATATATTTT. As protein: CASSPGGFRSSLEGSIYF.

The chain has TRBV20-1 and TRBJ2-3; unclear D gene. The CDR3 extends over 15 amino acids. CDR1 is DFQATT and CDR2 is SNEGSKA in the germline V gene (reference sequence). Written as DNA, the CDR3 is TGCAGCCCGAGAGGCATAGGCGGTAGCACAGATACGCAGTATTTT. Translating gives CSPRGIGGSTDTQYF.

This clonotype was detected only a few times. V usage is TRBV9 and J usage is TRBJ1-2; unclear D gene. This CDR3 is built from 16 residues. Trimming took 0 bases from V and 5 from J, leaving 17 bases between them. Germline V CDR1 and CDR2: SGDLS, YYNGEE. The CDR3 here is CASSVGPGRTGYGYTF. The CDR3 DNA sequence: TGTGCCAGCAGCGTAGGACCGGGCAGGACCGGTTATGGCTACACCTTC.

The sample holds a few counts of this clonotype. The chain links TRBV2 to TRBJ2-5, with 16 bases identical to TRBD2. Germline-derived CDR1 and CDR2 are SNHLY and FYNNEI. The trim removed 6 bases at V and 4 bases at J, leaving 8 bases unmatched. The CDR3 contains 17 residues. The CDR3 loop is CASSPGTSGGAGETQYF. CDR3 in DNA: TGTGCCAGCAGCCCCGGGACTAGCGGGGGGGCAGGAGAGACCCAGTACTTC.

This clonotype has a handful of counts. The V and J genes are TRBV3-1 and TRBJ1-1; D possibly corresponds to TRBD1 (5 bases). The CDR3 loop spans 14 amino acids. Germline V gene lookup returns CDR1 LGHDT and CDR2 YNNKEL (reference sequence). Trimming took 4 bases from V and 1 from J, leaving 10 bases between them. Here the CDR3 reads CASSLSGGNTEAFF. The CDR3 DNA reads TGTGCCAGCAGCCTCTCGGGGGGGAACACTGAAGCTTTCTTT.

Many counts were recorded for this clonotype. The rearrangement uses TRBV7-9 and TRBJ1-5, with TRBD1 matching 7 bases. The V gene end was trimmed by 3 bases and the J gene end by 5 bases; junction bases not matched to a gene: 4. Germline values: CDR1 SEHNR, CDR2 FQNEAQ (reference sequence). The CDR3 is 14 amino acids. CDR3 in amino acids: CASSFSGGHQPQHF. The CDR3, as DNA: TGTGCCAGCAGCTTTTCAGGGGGGCATCAGCCCCAGCATTTT.

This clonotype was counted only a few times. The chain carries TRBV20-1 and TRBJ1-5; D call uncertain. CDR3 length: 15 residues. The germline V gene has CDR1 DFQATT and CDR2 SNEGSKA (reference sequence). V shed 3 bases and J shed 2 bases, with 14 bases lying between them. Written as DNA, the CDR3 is TGCAGTGCTAGGTACACACCCGGGGGCAATCAGCCCCAGCATTTT. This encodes CSARYTPGGNQPQHF.

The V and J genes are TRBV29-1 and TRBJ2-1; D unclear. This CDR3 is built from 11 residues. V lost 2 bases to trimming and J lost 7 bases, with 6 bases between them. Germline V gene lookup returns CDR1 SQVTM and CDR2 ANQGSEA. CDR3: CSVESRNEQFF. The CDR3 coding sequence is TGCAGCGTTGAAAGTCGGAATGAGCAGTTCTTC.

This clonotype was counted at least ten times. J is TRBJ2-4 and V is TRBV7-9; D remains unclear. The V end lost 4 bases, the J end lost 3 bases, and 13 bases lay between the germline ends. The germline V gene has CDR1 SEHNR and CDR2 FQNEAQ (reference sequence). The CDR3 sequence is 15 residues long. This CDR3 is CASSSNRQSKNIQYF. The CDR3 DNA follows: TGTGCCAGCAGCTCTAACAGACAAAGCAAAAACATTCAGTACTTC.